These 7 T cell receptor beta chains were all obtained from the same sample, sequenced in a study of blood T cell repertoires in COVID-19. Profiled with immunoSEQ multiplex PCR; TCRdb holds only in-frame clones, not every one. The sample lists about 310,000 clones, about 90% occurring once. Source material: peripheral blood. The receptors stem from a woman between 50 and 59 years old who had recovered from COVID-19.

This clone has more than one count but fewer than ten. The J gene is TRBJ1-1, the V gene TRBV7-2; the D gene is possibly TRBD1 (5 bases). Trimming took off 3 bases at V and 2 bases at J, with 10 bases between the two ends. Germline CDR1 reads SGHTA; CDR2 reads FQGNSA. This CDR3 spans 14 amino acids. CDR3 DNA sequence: TGTGCCAGCAGCTTCGTTACAGGTAACACTGAAGCTTTCTTT. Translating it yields CASSFVTGNTEAFF.

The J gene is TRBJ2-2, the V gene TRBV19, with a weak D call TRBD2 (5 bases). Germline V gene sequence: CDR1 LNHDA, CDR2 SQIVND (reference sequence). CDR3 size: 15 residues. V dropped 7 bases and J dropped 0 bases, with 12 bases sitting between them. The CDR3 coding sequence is TGTGCCAGTAACCCCTCAGCGGCGAACACCGGGGAGCTGTTTTTT. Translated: CASNPSAANTGELFF.

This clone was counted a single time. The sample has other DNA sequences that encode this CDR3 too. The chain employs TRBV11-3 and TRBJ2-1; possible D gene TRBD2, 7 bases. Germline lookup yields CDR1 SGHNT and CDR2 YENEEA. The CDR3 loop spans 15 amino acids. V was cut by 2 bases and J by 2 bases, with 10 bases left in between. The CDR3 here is CASSLRGATYNEQFF. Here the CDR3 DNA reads TGTGCCAGCAGCTTACGGGGGGCAACCTACAATGAGCAGTTCTTC.

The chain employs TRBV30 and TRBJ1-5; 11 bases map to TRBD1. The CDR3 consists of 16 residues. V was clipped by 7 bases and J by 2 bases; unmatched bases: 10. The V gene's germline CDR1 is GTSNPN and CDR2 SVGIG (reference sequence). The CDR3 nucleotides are TGTGCCTCCGGGACAGGGGGAAATACTGGCAATCAGCCCCAGCATTTT. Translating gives CASGTGGNTGNQPQHF.

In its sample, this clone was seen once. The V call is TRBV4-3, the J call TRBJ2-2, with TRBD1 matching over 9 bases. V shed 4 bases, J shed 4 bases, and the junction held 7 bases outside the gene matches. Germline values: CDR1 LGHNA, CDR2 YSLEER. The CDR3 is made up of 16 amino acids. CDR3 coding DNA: TGCGCCAGCAGCCGCGCCGGGACAGGGCCCACCGGGGAGCTGTTTTTT. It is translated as CASSRAGTGPTGELFF.

The CDR3 DNA sequence: TGTGCCATCAGGGACAGTTGGGAAGAGACCCAGTACTTC. This translates into CAIRDSWEETQYF. V usage is TRBV10-3 and J usage is TRBJ2-5; D is possibly TRBD1 (6 bases). V was trimmed by 6 bases and J by 3 bases, leaving 11 bases between them. The CDR3 has 13 residues. From germline, CDR1 is ENHRY and CDR2 SYGVKD.

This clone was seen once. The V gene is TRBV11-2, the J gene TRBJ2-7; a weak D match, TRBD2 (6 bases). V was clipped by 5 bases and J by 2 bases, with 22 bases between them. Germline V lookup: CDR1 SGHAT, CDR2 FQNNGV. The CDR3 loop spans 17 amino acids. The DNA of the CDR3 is TGTGCCAGCAGCCATGCCGGGACTGACTATTTTCCCTACGAGCAGTACTTC. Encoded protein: CASSHAGTDYFPYEQYF. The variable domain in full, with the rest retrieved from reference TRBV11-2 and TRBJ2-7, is EAGVAQSPRYKIIEKRQSVAFWCNPISGHATLYWYQQILGQGPKLLIQFQNNGVVDDSQLPKDRFSAERLKGVDSTLKIQPAKLEDSAVYLCASSHAGTDYFPYEQYFGPGTRLTVT.